The source of this T cell receptor beta chain is a study of cytomegalovirus exposure and HLA in healthy donors. In its sample, this clone was seen a few times. Primers included in the PCR were 60 Vbeta and 13 Jbeta primers. The protocol was immunoSEQ multiplex PCR, while the TCRdb copy is restricted to in-frame clones and leaves out a portion. The table shows some 70,000 clones, with around 80% occurring only once. Germline V CDR1 and CDR2: SGHNT, YENEEA. The CDR3 length is 15 residues. V shed 4 bases and J 7 bases; nucleotides not matched to a gene: 5. This chain links TRBV11-3 with TRBJ2-1; TRBD2 agrees at 12 bases. The clonotype originates from a man aged 18 to 30 in good health and CMV-seronegative. Sequenced material: PBMCs. The CDR3 reads CASSSSGGAENEQFF. The CDR3 DNA follows: TGTGCCAGCAGCTCTAGCGGGGGGGCGGAAAATGAGCAGTTCTTC.